Listed below are T cell receptor beta chains from one sample, sequenced in a study of Graves' ophthalmopathy and Graves' hyperthyroidism. TCRdb redid the calling of the multiplex PCR reads with MiXCR, one entry per CDR3 protein. This sample yields under 250,000 distinct CDR3 sequences, of which 25% to 35% are seen a single time; approximately 9% belongs to the top ten. Sequenced sample: peripheral blood. These receptor sequences come from a man between 45 and 60 years old with Graves' ophthalmopathy. Each CDR3 is given without its conserved first and last residue.

>TRBV24-1
ATSGAGWTGELF
>TRBV29-1
SATGASGRNTGELF
>TRBV29-1
SVEFSQRAQY
>TRBV15
ATSSGAGGFYEQY
>TRBV6-5
ASSYFGTPGGQETQY
>TRBV30
AWSVPRVGDIQY
>TRBV18
ASSPGKGGNQPQH
>TRBV27
ASSSWVRGHYGYT
>TRBV19
ASSITHTWGPNTEAF
>TRBV6-1
ASMRDRDYEQY
>TRBV6-1
ASSPGGAGTQY
>TRBV2
ASSFQQGAQETQY
>TRBV28
ASSLDIRLAYEQY
>TRBV11-2
ASSLETGSGTLSTDNYGYT
>TRBV6-1
ASSEGQGGIQY
>TRBV20-1
SAFTSGTQETQY
>TRBV28
ASSPAGTSETQY
>TRBV7-2
ASGAGAVDSPLH
>TRBV27
ASSTYRQAQETQY
>TRBV19
ASSPGTEGTEAF